This T cell receptor (beta chain) stems from a study of CD8 T cells in ankylosing spondylitis. This clonotype was observed a handful of times. Each CDR3 protein is one row after TCRdb ran MiXCR on the 5' RACE reads. This sample has about 90,000 distinct CDR3 sequences; around 27% occur once, and the top ten carry over 50%. The V end was cut by 2 bases, the J end by 0 bases, with 25 bases between. There are 20 residues in the CDR3. Germline values: CDR1 MNHEY, CDR2 SVGEGT. The sample was blood, either unsorted or a sorted T cell fraction (not recorded which). V and J are TRBV6-2 or TRBV6-3 and TRBJ1-1, with D unresolved. This receptor was identified in a male donor with ankylosing spondylitis or in good health (not recorded which). DNA for the CDR3: TGTGCCAGCAGTTACGCCAAACCGGGATCCGTCAAACATATGAACACTGAAGCTTTCTTT. Translation: CASSYAKPGSVKHMNTEAFF.